The T cell receptor beta chain described here comes from a study of vaccination effects on CD4 cells after COVID-19. Libraries were prepared by immunoSEQ multiplex PCR; TCRdb keeps only in-frame clonotypes and omits some of them. The sample consists of 45,000 to 55,000 clones, about 70% of them appearing once. CD4+ T cells were isolated after about eleven days of culture. All participants had two doses of either the BNT162b2 or mRNA-1273 vaccine. Regarding this clone: Its antigen is undetermined.

V gave up 3 bases and J gave up 10 bases; unmatched junction bases: 7. Germline-derived CDR1 and CDR2 are SQVTM and ANQGSEA. The CDR3 covers 15 residues. Study-level findings and limits: Substantial clonal contraction characterized both infection- and vaccine-induced clones late after vaccination.

This chain connects TRBV29-1 to TRBJ2-1, with 15 bases matching TRBD2. This sequence was found in a human donor who received a COVID-19 vaccine. Sample: CD4+ T cells from PBMCs cultured without peptide, taken after COVID-19 vaccination. Here the CDR3 DNA reads TGCAGCGTTGATGGGACTAGCGGGAGGTCAAGGGAGCAGTTCTTC. It is translated as CSVDGTSGRSREQFF.